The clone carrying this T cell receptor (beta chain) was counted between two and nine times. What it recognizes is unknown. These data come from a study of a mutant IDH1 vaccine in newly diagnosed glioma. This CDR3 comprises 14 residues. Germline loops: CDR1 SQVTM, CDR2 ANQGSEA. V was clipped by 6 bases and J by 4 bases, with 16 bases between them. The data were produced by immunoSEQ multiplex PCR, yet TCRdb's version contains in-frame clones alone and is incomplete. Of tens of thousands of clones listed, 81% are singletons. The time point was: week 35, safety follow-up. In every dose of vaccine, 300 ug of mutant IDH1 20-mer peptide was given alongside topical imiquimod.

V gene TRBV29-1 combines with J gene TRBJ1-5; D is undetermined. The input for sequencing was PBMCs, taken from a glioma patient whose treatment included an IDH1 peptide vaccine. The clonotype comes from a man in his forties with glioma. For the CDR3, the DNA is TGCAGCGTCCCGCCCAAGCGGGGAAATCAGCCCCAGCATTTT. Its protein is CSVPPKRGNQPQHF. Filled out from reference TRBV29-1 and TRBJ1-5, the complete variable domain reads SAVISQKPSRDICQRGTSLTIQCQVDSQVTMMFWYRQQPGQSLTLIATANQGSEATYESGFVIDKFPISRPNLTFSTLTVSNMSPEDSSIYLCSVPPKRGNQPQHFGDGTRLSIL.